Below are 7 T cell receptor beta chains sequenced from a single sample in a study of blood T cell repertoires in COVID-19. The repertoire was sequenced with immunoSEQ multiplex PCR; TCRdb's copy has only in-frame clones and lacks some. This table has around 160,000 clones, approximately 86% appearing once. The sample taken for sequencing was peripheral blood. The receptors stem from a man aged 60-69 years with acute or convalescent COVID-19.

The chain uses TRBV2 and TRBJ2-6; D is perhaps TRBD2 (5 bases). The length of the CDR3 is 14 residues. Germline CDR1 is SNHLY and CDR2 is FYNNEI. V was clipped by 10 bases and J by 2 bases, with 12 bases between them. Written as DNA, the CDR3 is TGTGCCACCTACCTCGGGGCTGGGGCCAACGTCCTGACTTTC. Translated: CATYLGAGANVLTF. Complete variable domain (other parts from reference TRBV2 and TRBJ2-6): EPEVTQTPSHQVTQMGQEVILRCVPISNHLYFYWYRQILGQKVEFLVSFYNNEISEKSEIFDDQFSVERPDGSNFTLKIRSTKLEDSAMYFCATYLGAGANVLTFGAGSRLTVL.

The chain couples TRBV4-1 to TRBJ2-3, with 10 bases that match TRBD2. With V trimmed by 1 base and J by 5 bases, 9 bases remained unmatched. Germline CDR1 and CDR2: MGHRA and YSYEKL. The CDR3 runs 17 residues. The CDR3 nucleotides are TGCGCCAGCAGCCAAGTCGCAATAGCGGGAGGCGGAGATACGCAGTATTTT. Encoded protein: CASSQVAIAGGGDTQYF.

This clone occurred once. This sequence joins TRBV5-1 and TRBJ2-2, with D possibly matching TRBD1 (6 bases). CDR1 SGHRS and CDR2 YFSETQ come from the germline V gene. V was trimmed by 3 bases and J by 6 bases, leaving 15 bases between them. The CDR3 sequence is 15 residues long. The CDR3 DNA reads TGCGCCAGCAGCTCTACAGGGATAGCGTCCGGGGAGCTGTTTTTT. This gives the protein CASSSTGIASGELFF.

CDR3 residues: CATATRGGMDTQYF. The CDR3 DNA reads as TGTGCCACCGCGACCCGCGGGGGGATGGATACGCAGTATTTT. This chain connects TRBV24-1 to TRBJ2-3; TRBD2 matches 8 bases. The CDR3 has 14 residues. Germline V lookup: CDR1 KGHDR, CDR2 SFDVKD. The ends lost 9 bases at V and 6 bases at J; junction bases unmatched: 10.

V gene TRBV5-1 combines with J gene TRBJ2-2; weak D call: TRBD1 (6 bases). Germline assignment: CDR1 SGHRS and CDR2 YFSETQ. V was cut by 6 bases and J by 0 bases, with 12 bases left in between. The CDR3 is 15 amino acids. The CDR3 coding sequence is TGCGCCAGCACCAGGACAGAGACGAACACCGGGGAGCTGTTTTTT. Protein sequence: CASTRTETNTGELFF.

This chain uses TRBV3-1 (or the pseudogene TRBV3-2) with TRBJ2-7; D is perhaps TRBD2 (5 bases). The CDR3 contains 14 residues. V lost 5 bases to trimming and J lost 0 bases, with 11 bases between them. From germline, CDR1 is LGHDT and CDR2 YNNKEL (reference sequence). The CDR3 here is CASSYLDSSYEQYF. For the CDR3, the DNA is TGTGCCAGCAGCTACCTGGACTCCTCCTACGAGCAGTACTTC.

This chain links TRBV7-3 with TRBJ2-1, with 14 positions matching TRBD2. CDR1 is SGHTA and CDR2 is FQGTGA in the germline V gene. The CDR3 is 17 amino acids. J was trimmed by 7 bases and V by 5 bases; bases with no gene match: 10. The CDR3 is CASSQGGLAGVRNEQFF. CDR3 DNA sequence: TGTGCCAGCAGCCAGGGGGGACTAGCGGGAGTTAGGAATGAGCAGTTCTTC.